The TCR beta chain under discussion was sequenced for a study of T cells in Graves' hyperthyroidism and ophthalmopathy. Germline CDR1 reads SQVTM; CDR2 reads ANQGSEA. J was trimmed by 3 bases and V by 3 bases; bases with no gene match: 5. This CDR3 is built from 14 residues. It was RNA transcripts that yielded the amplified TCR beta CDR3 regions. Primed by the HTBI set, a first-round RT-PCR was run on the TCR CDR3. TCRdb redid the calling of the multiplex PCR reads with MiXCR, one entry per CDR3 protein. Counted here are around 340,000 distinct CDR3 sequences, approximately 18% occurring once; the ten biggest clones make up around a third. The source of the PBMCs was approximately 9.5 ml of fresh peripheral blood. This clonotype showed up many times.

The gene calls are TRBV29-1 and TRBJ2-1, with 7 bases aligning to TRBD1. The TCR originated in a woman in her twenties or thirties with Graves' hyperthyroidism that later progressed to Graves' ophthalmopathy. Sequenced: blood. CDR3 sequence (DNA): TGCAGCGTTGAGGGGGCAGGGGGCTACAATGAGCAGTTCTTC. It is translated as CSVEGAGGYNEQFF.